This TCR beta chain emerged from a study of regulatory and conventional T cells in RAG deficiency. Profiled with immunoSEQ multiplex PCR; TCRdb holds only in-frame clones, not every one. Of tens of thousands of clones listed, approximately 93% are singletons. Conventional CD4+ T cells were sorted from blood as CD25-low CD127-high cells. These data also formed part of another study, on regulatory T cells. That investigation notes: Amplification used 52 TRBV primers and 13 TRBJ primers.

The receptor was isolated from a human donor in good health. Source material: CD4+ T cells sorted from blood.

DNA of the CDR3: TGTGCCAGCTCACCAGCTCAGGGAGCTAACTATGGCTACACCTTC. This translates into CASSPAQGANYGYTF. The V gene is TRBV18, the J gene TRBJ1-2; D is possibly TRBD1 (5 bases). CDR3 size: 15 residues. Germline V gene sequence: CDR1 KGHSH, CDR2 LQKENI. Trimming removed 2 bases at V and 0 bases at J, with 10 bases between.